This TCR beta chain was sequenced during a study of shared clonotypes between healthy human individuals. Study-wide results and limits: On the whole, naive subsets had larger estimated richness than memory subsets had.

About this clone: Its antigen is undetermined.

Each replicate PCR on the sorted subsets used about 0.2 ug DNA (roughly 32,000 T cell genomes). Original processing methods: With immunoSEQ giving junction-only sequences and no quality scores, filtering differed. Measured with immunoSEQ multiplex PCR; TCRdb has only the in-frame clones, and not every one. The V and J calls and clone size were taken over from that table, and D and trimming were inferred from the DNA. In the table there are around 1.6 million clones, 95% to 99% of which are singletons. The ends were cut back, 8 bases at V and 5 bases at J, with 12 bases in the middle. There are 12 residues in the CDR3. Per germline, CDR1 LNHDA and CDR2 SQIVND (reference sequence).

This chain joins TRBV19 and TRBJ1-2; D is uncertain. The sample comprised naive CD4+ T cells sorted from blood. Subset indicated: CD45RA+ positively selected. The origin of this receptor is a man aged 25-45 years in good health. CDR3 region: CASVTSEYGYTF. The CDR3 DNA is TGTGCCAGTGTGACATCCGAGTATGGCTACACCTTC.